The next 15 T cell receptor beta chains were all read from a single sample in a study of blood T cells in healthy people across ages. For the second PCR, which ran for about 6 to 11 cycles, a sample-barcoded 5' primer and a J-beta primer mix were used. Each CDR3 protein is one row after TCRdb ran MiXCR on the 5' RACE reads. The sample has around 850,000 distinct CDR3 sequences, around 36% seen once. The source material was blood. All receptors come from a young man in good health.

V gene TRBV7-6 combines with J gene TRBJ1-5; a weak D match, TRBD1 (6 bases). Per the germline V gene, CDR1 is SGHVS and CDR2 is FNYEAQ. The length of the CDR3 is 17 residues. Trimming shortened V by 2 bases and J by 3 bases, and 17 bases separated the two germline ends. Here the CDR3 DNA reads TGTGCCAGCAGCTTATCCTCCATGGGGGCGTTCAATCAGCCCCAGCATTTT. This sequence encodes CASSLSSMGAFNQPQHF.

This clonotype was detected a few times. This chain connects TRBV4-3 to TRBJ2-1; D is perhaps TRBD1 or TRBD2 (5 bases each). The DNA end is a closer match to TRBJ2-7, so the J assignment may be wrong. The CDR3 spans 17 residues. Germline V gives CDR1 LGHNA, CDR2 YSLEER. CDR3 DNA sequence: TGCGCCAGCAGCCCTGAATATCCGGGACGATTTTACAATGAGCAGTACTTC. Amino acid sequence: CASSPEYPGRFYNEQYF.

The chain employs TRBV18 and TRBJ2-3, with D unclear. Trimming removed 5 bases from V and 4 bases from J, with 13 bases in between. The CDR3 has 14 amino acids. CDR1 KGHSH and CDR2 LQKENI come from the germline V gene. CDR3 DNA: TGTGCCAGCTCAACTGTTGAGTTCCCAGATACGCAGTATTTT. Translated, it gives CASSTVEFPDTQYF.

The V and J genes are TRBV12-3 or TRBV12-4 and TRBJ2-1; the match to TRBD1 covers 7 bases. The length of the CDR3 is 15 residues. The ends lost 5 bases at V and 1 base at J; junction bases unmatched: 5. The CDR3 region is CASSPNRGSYNEQFF. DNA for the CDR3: TGTGCCAGCAGTCCAAACAGGGGATCCTACAATGAGCAGTTCTTC.

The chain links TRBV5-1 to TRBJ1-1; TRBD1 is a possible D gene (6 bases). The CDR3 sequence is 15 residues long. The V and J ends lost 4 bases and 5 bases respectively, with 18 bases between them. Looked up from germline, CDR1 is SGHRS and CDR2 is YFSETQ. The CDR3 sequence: CASSPGSGGRTEAFF. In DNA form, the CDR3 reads TGCGCCAGCAGCCCGGGGTCGGGGGGGCGGACTGAAGCTTTCTTT.

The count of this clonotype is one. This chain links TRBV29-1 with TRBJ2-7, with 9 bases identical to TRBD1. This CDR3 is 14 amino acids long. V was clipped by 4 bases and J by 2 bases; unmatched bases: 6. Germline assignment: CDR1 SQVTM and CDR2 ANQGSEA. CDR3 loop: CSVGSGTGTYEQYF. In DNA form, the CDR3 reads TGCAGCGTTGGTAGTGGGACAGGGACCTACGAGCAGTACTTC.

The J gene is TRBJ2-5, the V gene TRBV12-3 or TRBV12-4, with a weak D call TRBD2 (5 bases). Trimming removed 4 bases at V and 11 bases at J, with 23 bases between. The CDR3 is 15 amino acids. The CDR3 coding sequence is TGTGCCAGCAGTTCGCAGACGTGGAGATACGGCGGGCAGTACTTC. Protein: CASSSQTWRYGGQYF.

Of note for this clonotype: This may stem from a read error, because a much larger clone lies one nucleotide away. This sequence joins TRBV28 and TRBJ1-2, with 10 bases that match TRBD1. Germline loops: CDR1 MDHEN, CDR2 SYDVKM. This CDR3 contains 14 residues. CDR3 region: CASSIRQGAWGCTF. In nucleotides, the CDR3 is TGTGCCAGCAGCATACGACAGGGGGCCTGGGGCTGCACCTTC.

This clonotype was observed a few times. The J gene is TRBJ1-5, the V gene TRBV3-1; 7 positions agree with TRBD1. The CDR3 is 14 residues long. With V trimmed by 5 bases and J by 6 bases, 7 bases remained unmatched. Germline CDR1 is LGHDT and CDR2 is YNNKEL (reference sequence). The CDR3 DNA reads TGTGCCAGCAGCGGGACAGCTTTAGGTCAGCCCCAGCATTTT. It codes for CASSGTALGQPQHF.

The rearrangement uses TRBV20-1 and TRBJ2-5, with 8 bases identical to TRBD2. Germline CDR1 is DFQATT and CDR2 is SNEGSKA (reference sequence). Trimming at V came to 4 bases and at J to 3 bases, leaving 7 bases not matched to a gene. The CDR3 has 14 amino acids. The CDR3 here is CSAKLGTREETQYF. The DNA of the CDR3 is TGCAGTGCTAAATTGGGGACTAGGGAAGAGACCCAGTACTTC.

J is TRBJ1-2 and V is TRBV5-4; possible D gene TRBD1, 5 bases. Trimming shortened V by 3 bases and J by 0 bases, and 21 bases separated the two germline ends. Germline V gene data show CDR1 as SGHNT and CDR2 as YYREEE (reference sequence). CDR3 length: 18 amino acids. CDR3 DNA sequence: TGTGCCAGCAGCTCCGGGGCGATAGGAACCGAAGCTAACTATGGCTACACCTTC. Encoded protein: CASSSGAIGTEANYGYTF.

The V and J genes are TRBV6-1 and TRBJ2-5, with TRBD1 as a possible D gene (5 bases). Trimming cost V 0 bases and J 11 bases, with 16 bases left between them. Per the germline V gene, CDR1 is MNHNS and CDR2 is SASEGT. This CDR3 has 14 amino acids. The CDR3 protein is CASSEALGLGEQYF. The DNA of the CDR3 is TGTGCCAGCAGTGAAGCGCTGGGGCTAGGTGAGCAGTACTTC.

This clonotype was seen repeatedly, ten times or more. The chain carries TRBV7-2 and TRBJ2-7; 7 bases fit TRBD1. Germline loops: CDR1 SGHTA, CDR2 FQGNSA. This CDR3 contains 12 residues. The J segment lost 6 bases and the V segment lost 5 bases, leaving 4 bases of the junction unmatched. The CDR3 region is CASSPTGIEQYF. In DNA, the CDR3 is TGTGCCAGCAGCCCGACAGGGATCGAGCAGTACTTC.

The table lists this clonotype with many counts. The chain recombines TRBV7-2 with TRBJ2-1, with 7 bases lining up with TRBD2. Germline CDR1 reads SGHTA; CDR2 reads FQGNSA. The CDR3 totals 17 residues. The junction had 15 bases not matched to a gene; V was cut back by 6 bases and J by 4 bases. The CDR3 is CASSTSPARGIYNEQFF. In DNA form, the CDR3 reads TGTGCCAGCAGTACGTCTCCGGCGCGGGGGATATACAATGAGCAGTTCTTC.

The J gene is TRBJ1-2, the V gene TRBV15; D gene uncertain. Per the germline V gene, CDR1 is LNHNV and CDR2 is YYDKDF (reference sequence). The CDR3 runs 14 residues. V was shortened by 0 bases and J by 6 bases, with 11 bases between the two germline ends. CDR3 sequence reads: CATSRDRVADGYTF. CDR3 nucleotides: TGTGCCACCAGCAGAGATAGGGTCGCAGATGGCTACACCTTC.